The 9 T cell receptor beta chains listed next were all sequenced from one sample in a study of metastatic and nonmetastatic thyroid tumors (dated by TCRdb to 2020 to 2021). No patient had received any treatment before thyroid surgery. The library relied on PCR. The sequencer was an Illumina HiSeq 4000. TCRdb redid the processing of the public reads, applying fastp at Q25 and MiXCR, and retained in-frame beta chains. This sample comprises about 10,000 clones, 32% of them detected only once. The biggest ten clones account for 4% to 5.5% of the sample. Sequencing was performed on tumor tissue. All receptors derive from a female donor with papillary thyroid cancer or a benign thyroid nodule (not recorded which). Some clones in this sample may be carry-over from other donors' samples.

This clone was detected once. The CDR3 region has the DNA TGTGCCAGCAGCTTAGGGGCCGCGGGGCAGTTCTTC. Translated: CASSLGAAGQFF. The chain uses TRBV11-1 and TRBJ2-1, with D possibly matching TRBD2 (5 bases). The ends were cut back, 1 base at V and 12 bases at J, with 10 bases in the middle. This CDR3 is 12 amino acids long. Per germline, CDR1 SGHAT and CDR2 FQDESV (reference sequence).

This clone was counted a few times. This chain uses TRBV12-3 or TRBV12-4 with TRBJ2-7; D is unresolved. V lost 6 bases and J lost 1, with 13 bases in between. The CDR3 is 14 residues long. Here the CDR3 DNA reads TGTGCCAGCAGCCCCGACATTATGTCCTACGAGCAGTACTTC. Its protein is CASSPDIMSYEQYF.

Within the sample, this clone is medium-sized. The rearrangement joins TRBV4-1 to TRBJ1-1, with no clear D. CDR1 and CDR2 from the germline V gene are MGHRA and YSYEKL. V shed 3 bases and J shed 3 bases, with 8 bases lying between them. This CDR3 comprises 13 residues. CDR3 in amino acids: CASSHHVYTEAFF. The CDR3 DNA follows: TGCGCCAGCAGCCACCATGTGTACACTGAAGCTTTCTTT.

This clone was seen many times. The V gene is TRBV29-1, the J gene TRBJ1-1; D is unresolved. The CDR3 has 10 residues. CDR1 and CDR2 from the germline V gene are SQVTM and ANQGSEA. Trimming removed 4 bases from V and 11 bases from J, with 11 bases in between. The CDR3 reads CSVGEGMAFF. The CDR3 DNA sequence: TGCAGCGTTGGCGAGGGTATGGCTTTCTTT.

This clone was seen once. This sequence joins TRBV20-1 and TRBJ2-7, with D possibly being TRBD2 (5 bases). The CDR3 consists of 14 residues. Germline CDR1 and CDR2: DFQATT and SNEGSKA (reference sequence). V was shortened by 6 bases and J by 3 bases, with 18 bases between the two germline ends. The CDR3 protein is CSAPDFSGNYEQYF. CDR3 nucleotides: TGCAGTGCCCCGGACTTCTCCGGTAACTACGAGCAGTACTTC.

CDR3 DNA: TGCAGTGCTACCGGGACAGGGGGCGTATATGGCAATCAGCCCCAGCATTTT. The encoded protein is CSATGTGGVYGNQPQHF. The chain employs TRBV20-1 and TRBJ1-5; 12 positions match TRBD1. The J segment lost 2 bases and the V segment lost 4 bases, leaving 9 bases of the junction unmatched. Germline loops: CDR1 DFQATT, CDR2 SNEGSKA (reference sequence). The CDR3 covers 17 residues.

This clone has only a few counts. The rearrangement joins TRBV28 to TRBJ1-5; no reliable D call. With 6 bases removed from V and 3 bases from J, the gap between germline ends came to 9 bases. Germline CDR1 is MDHEN and CDR2 is SYDVKM. This CDR3 contains 13 residues. The CDR3 spells CASSLGANQPQHF. In nucleotides, the CDR3 is TGTGCCAGCAGCTTGGGTGCCAATCAGCCCCAGCATTTT.

V is TRBV20-1 and J is TRBJ1-1, with D unresolved. This CDR3 has 13 residues. Per germline, CDR1 DFQATT and CDR2 SNEGSKA (reference sequence). V lost 3 bases and J 0 bases, leaving 8 bases between the germline ends. CDR3 amino acids: CSASRGMNTEAFF. CDR3 nucleotides: TGCAGTGCTAGCCGGGGAATGAACACTGAAGCTTTCTTT.

This clone is medium-sized (0.01 to 0.1%) by share. The chain couples TRBV7-9 to TRBJ2-3; 7 bases agree with TRBD2. After removal of 0 bases from V and 6 bases from J, the junction contained 6 bases not matched to a gene. Germline V gene lookup returns CDR1 SEHNR and CDR2 FQNEAQ (reference sequence). The CDR3 consists of 15 residues. CDR3: CASSLAGLRIDTQYF. CDR3 nucleotides: TGTGCCAGCAGCTTAGCGGGACTAAGGATCGATACGCAGTATTTT.